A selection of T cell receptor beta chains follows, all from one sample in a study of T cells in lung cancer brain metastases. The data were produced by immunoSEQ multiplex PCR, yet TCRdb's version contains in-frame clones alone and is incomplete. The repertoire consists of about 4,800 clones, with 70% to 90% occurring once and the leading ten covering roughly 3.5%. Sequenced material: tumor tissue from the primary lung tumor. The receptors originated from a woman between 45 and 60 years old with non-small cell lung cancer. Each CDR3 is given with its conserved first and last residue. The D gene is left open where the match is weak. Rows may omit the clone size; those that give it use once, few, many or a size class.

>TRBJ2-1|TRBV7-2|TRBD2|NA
CASSLIAGGPYNEQFF
TGTGCCAGCAGCTTAATAGCGGGAGGACCCTACAATGAGCAGTTCTTC
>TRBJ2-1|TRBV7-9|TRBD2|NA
CASSLRRLAGGVNEQFF
TGTGCCAGCAGCTTGAGGCGGTTAGCGGGAGGAGTAAATGAGCAGTTCTTC
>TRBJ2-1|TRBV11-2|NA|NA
CASSLGQTWNEQFF
TGTGCCAGCAGCTTAGGGCAGACTTGGAATGAGCAGTTCTTC
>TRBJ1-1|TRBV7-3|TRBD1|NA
CASSSGQGIEAFF
TGTGCCAGCAGCTCCGGACAGGGGATTGAAGCTTTCTTT
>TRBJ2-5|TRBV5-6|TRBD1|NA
CASSTRDRQETQYF
TGTGCCAGCAGCACCCGGGACAGGCAAGAGACCCAGTACTTC
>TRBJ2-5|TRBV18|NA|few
CASSPGYQETQYF
TGTGCCAGCTCACCGGGGTACCAAGAGACCCAGTACTTC
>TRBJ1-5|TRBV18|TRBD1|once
CASSPGQGGQQPQHF
TGTGCCAGCTCACCCGGACAGGGCGGGCAACAGCCCCAGCATTTT
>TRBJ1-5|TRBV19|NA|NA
CASSITGSNQPQHF
TGTGCCAGTAGCATAACAGGGTCTAATCAGCCCCAGCATTTT
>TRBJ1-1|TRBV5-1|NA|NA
CASSLGHRDLNTEAFF
TGCGCCAGCAGCTTGGGCCACAGGGATTTGAACACTGAAGCTTTCTTT
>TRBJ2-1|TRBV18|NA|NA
CASSPGRRTYNEQFF
TGTGCCAGCTCACCAGGGAGGAGGACCTACAATGAGCAGTTCTTC
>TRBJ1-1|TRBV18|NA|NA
CASSPNRIGDTEAFF
TGTGCCAGCTCACCAAACAGGATCGGGGACACTGAAGCTTTCTTT
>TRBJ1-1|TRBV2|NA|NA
CASLTRGRGAEAFF
TGTGCCAGCCTCACGCGGGGGCGAGGCGCTGAAGCTTTCTTT
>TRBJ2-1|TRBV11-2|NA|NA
CASNSLYNEQFF
TGTGCCAGCAATTCACTATACAATGAGCAGTTCTTC
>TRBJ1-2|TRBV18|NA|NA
CASSPLRGADESNYGYTF
TGTGCCAGCTCACCATTGAGGGGGGCAGACGAAAGTAACTATGGCTACACCTTC
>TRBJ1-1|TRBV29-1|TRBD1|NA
CSAGGGWDRGLGTEAFF
TGCAGCGCCGGAGGCGGCTGGGACAGGGGGCTCGGGACTGAAGCTTTCTTT
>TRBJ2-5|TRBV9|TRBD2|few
CASSVTSGNGLETQYF
TGTGCCAGCAGCGTGACTAGCGGGAACGGTCTAGAGACCCAGTACTTC
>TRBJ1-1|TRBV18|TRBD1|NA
CASSHGFTGTGNTEAFF
TGTGCCAGCTCACATGGTTTTACCGGGACAGGGAACACTGAAGCTTTCTTT
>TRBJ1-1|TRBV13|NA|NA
CASSLNPTEAFF
TGTGCCAGCAGCCTAAACCCCACTGAAGCTTTCTTT
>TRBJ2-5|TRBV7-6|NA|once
CACGGYGETQYF
TGTGCCTGTGGGGGTTATGGGGAGACCCAGTACTTC
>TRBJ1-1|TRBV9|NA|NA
CASSVGGLTEAFF
TGTGCCAGCAGCGTAGGAGGGTTGACTGAAGCTTTCTTT
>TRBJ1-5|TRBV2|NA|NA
CASSRTVNQPQHF
TGTGCCAGCAGCAGGACAGTCAATCAGCCCCAGCATTTT
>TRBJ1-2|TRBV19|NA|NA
CASTPGPANYGYTF
TGTGCCAGTACCCCGGGCCCGGCGAACTATGGCTACACCTTC
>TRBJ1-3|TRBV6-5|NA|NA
CANSYSIGNTIYF
TGTGCCAACAGTTACTCGATTGGAAACACCATATATTTT
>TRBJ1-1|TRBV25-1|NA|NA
CASSEYGKNTEAFF
TGTGCCAGCAGTGAATATGGGAAGAACACTGAAGCTTTCTTT
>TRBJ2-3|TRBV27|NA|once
CASSDRNPVPADVREFTDTQYF
TGTGCCAGCAGTGACCGAAACCCGGTCCCAGCGGATGTACGGGAGTTCACAGATACGCAGTATTTT
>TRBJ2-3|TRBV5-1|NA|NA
CASSLSSGTITDTQYF
TGCGCCAGCAGCTTGTCTTCGGGAACGATCACAGATACGCAGTATTTT
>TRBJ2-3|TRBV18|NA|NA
CASSPYTDTQYF
TGTGCCAGCTCACCCTACACAGATACGCAGTATTTT
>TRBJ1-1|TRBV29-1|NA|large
CSFQGAEAFF
TGCAGCTTCCAGGGCGCTGAAGCTTTCTTT
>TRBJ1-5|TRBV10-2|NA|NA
CASSESGGSNQPQHF
TGCGCCAGCAGTGAGTCGGGGGGTAGCAATCAGCCCCAGCATTTT
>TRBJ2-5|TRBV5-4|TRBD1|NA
CASSLRQGKLETQYF
TGTGCCAGCAGTTTGAGACAGGGAAAATTGGAGACCCAGTACTTC
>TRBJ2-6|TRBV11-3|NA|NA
CASSSSLGSGANVLTF
TGTGCCAGCAGCTCTTCCCTTGGGTCTGGGGCCAACGTCTTGACTTTC
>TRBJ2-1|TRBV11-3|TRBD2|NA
CASSGSSGSYNEQFF
TGTGCCAGCAGCGGATCTAGCGGGAGCTACAATGAGCAGTTCTTC
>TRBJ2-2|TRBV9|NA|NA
CASSVAYTGELFF
TGTGCCAGCAGCGTAGCTTACACCGGGGAGCTGTTTTTT
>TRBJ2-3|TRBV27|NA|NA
CATGGPGLGTDTQYF
TGTGCCACCGGCGGACCGGGACTGGGCACAGATACGCAGTATTTT
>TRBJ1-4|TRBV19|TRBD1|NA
CASSPGTATNEKLFF
TGTGCCAGTAGTCCAGGGACAGCAACTAATGAAAAACTGTTTTTT
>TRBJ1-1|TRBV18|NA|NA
CASSPLEGVNTEAFF
TGTGCCAGCTCACCTCTGGAGGGCGTGAACACTGAAGCTTTCTTT
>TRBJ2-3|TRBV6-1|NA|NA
CASSEAGTGRRDTQYF
TGTGCCAGCAGTGAAGCCGGGACGGGGAGGAGGGATACGCAGTATTTT
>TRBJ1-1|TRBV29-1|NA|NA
CSVEGGLNTEAFF
TGCAGCGTTGAAGGTGGACTGAACACTGAAGCTTTCTTT
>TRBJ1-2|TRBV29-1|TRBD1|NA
CSVPILSSRGLTYGYTF
TGCAGCGTTCCTATACTCTCGTCCAGGGGGCTCACCTATGGCTACACCTTC
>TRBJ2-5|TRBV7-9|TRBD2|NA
CASSSSRLAGQETQYF
TGTGCCAGCAGCTCTTCGAGACTAGCGGGGCAAGAGACCCAGTACTTC
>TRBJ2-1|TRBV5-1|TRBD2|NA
CASSFWREGRNEQFF
TGCGCCAGCAGCTTTTGGCGGGAGGGTAGGAATGAGCAGTTCTTC